Below are 17 T cell receptor beta chains sequenced from a single sample in a study of OX40 agonist ivuxolimab in advanced cancers. Repertoires were generated with immunoSEQ multiplex PCR, while TCRdb's copy carries only in-frame clones and drops some. The sample has 80,000 to 95,000 clones; 91% are singletons. Sequences were derived from CD4+ or CD8+ T cells sorted from blood, sampled in a trial of the OX40 agonist ivuxolimab. All receptors come from an adult with an advanced solid tumor such as melanoma, head and neck, liver or kidney cancer.

The V gene is TRBV6-1, the J gene TRBJ2-1; TRBD1 matches 9 bases. CDR3 length: 16 residues. V dropped 0 bases and J dropped 7; count of bases not matched to a gene: 7. Germline assignment: CDR1 MNHNS and CDR2 SASEGT. The chain's CDR3 is CASSEAAGQGGNEQFF. In DNA form, the CDR3 reads TGTGCCAGCAGTGAAGCGGCGGGACAGGGAGGGAATGAGCAGTTCTTC.

The rearrangement uses TRBV5-1 and TRBJ2-5; D unresolved. The CDR3 runs to 13 residues. V lost 4 bases and J 1 base, leaving 8 bases between the germline ends. Germline values: CDR1 SGHRS, CDR2 YFSETQ. The CDR3 coding sequence is TGCGCCAGCAGCATCCAGCTCCAAGAGACCCAGTACTTC. This codes for CASSIQLQETQYF.

V and J are TRBV15 and TRBJ2-3; TRBD2 aligns across 13 bases. There are 17 residues in the CDR3. Trimming took 7 bases from V and 0 from J; bases not matched to a gene: 7. Germline lookup yields CDR1 LNHNV and CDR2 YYDKDF (reference sequence). CDR3 region: CATNLSGLAGSTDTQYF. The CDR3 bases are TGTGCCACCAACCTTTCGGGACTAGCGGGAAGCACAGATACGCAGTATTTT.

This clone appeared a single time. The V and J genes are TRBV4-1 and TRBJ2-7, with a possible D match to TRBD2 (5 bases). This CDR3 is built from 15 residues. V lost 3 bases and J lost 3, with 15 bases in between. Per germline, CDR1 MGHRA and CDR2 YSYEKL. This CDR3 reads CASSHGGYGNYEQYF. CDR3 nucleotide sequence: TGCGCCAGCAGCCACGGCGGGTACGGGAACTACGAGCAGTACTTC.

This chain joins TRBV14 and TRBJ2-7; no definite D call. The CDR3 runs to 13 residues. Germline V CDR1 and CDR2: SGHDN, FVKESK. Trimming shortened V by 0 bases and J by 4 bases, and 7 bases separated the two germline ends. The CDR3 sequence: CASSQDQAYEQYF. In DNA, the CDR3 is TGTGCCAGCAGCCAAGATCAAGCTTACGAGCAGTACTTC.

J is TRBJ2-7 and V is TRBV14; perhaps TRBD2 as D (7 bases). V was cut by 1 base and J by 5 bases, with 12 bases left in between. The germline CDR1 and CDR2 sequences are SGHDN and FVKESK. The CDR3 spans 14 residues. The CDR3 bases are TGTGCCAGCAGCCAAGTGCAGGGGAGGGACGAGCAGTACTTC. Encoded protein: CASSQVQGRDEQYF.

This rearrangement joins TRBV28 to TRBJ1-1; D unclear. V was pared by 3 bases and J by 5 bases, with 10 bases between. Germline CDR1 and CDR2: MDHEN and SYDVKM. The CDR3 extends over 13 amino acids. The CDR3 protein is CASSFEGKTEAFF. CDR3 sequence (DNA): TGTGCCAGCAGTTTCGAGGGTAAGACTGAAGCTTTCTTT.

The chain combines TRBV6-5 with TRBJ1-4; 7 positions agree with TRBD1. CDR3 length: 15 residues. In germline, CDR1 is MNHEY, CDR2 SVGAGI. J was trimmed by 5 bases and V by 5 bases; bases with no gene match: 8. CDR3 sequence reads: CASSPQGVTNEKLFF. The CDR3 nucleotides are TGTGCCAGCAGTCCCCAGGGGGTTACCAATGAAAAACTGTTTTTT.

The chain joins TRBV18 to TRBJ2-5; 7 bases map to TRBD1. The assigned J gene may be wrong: the sequence end matches TRBJ2-7 better. Looked up from germline, CDR1 is KGHSH and CDR2 is LQKENI. This CDR3 contains 16 residues. The CDR3, as DNA: TGTGCCAGCTCACCGGCTTCATGGACAGGACGATACGAGCAGTACTTC. Its translation is CASSPASWTGRYEQYF.

The V and J genes are TRBV11-3 and TRBJ2-2; TRBD2 matches 9 bases. With V trimmed by 3 bases and J by 3 bases, 2 bases remained unmatched. This CDR3 contains 15 residues. In germline, CDR1 is SGHNT, CDR2 YENEEA. DNA of the CDR3: TGTGCCAGCAGCTTTAGCGGGAGCGACACCGGGGAGCTGTTTTTT. Translation gives CASSFSGSDTGELFF.

CDR3 residues: CASSTGLLFYEQYF. CDR3 coding DNA: TGTGCCAGCAGTACGGGACTCCTCTTTTACGAGCAGTACTTC. V gene TRBV6-5 combines with J gene TRBJ2-7, with D perhaps matching TRBD2 (6 bases). The CDR3 covers 14 residues. The V end was cut by 5 bases, the J end by 4 bases, with 15 bases between. CDR1 is MNHEY, CDR2 SVGAGI, per germline.

This chain joins TRBV30 and TRBJ2-1, with a tentative D call TRBD2 (6 bases). Per the germline V gene, CDR1 is GTSNPN and CDR2 is SVGIG (reference sequence). The CDR3 contains 13 residues. Trimming left V 0 bases short and J 12 bases short, with 15 bases between. The CDR3 nucleotides are TGTGCCTGGAGTGTTCATTTCCGGGACTCGCAGTTCTTC. This gives the protein CAWSVHFRDSQFF. The whole variable domain, filled in from reference TRBV30 and TRBJ2-1, reads SQTIHQWPATLVQPVGSPLSLECTVEGTSNPNLYWYRQAAGRGLQLLFYSVGIGQISSEVPQNLSASRPQDRQFILSSKKLLLSDSGFYLCAWSVHFRDSQFFGPGTRLTVL.

The gene calls are TRBV9 and TRBJ2-7; 11 nucleotides align to TRBD2. The CDR3 extends over 16 amino acids. V lost 0 bases to trimming and J lost 0 bases; unmatched junction nucleotides: 2. Germline assignment: CDR1 SGDLS and CDR2 YYNGEE. Here the CDR3 reads CASSVAGLAGSYEQYF. As DNA, the CDR3 is TGTGCCAGCAGCGTAGCAGGACTAGCGGGCTCCTACGAGCAGTACTTC.

CDR3 loop: CASSLQQFYEQYF. In nucleotides, the CDR3 is TGTGCCAGCAGTTTACAACAATTCTACGAGCAGTACTTC. This rearrangement joins TRBV6-5 to TRBJ2-7; D is ambiguous. This CDR3 has 13 residues. The germline gives CDR1 MNHEY, CDR2 SVGAGI. V lost 4 bases and J lost 3, with 10 bases in between.

CDR3 coding DNA: TGTGCCAGCAGTCGAGATACAGATACGCAGTATTTT. It yields the protein CASSRDTDTQYF. J is TRBJ2-3 and V is TRBV28, with unresolved D. Germline-derived CDR1 and CDR2 are MDHEN and SYDVKM. The CDR3 loop spans 12 amino acids. Trimming pared 5 bases from V and 3 bases from J, leaving 6 bases between.

The chain carries TRBV29-1 and TRBJ1-1, with TRBD1 as a possible D gene (5 bases). Trimming stripped 4 bases from V and 2 bases from J, with 8 bases between. This CDR3 is 12 amino acids long. The germline gives CDR1 SQVTM, CDR2 ANQGSEA. The CDR3 protein is CSVGQGNTEAFF. The DNA of the CDR3 is TGCAGCGTTGGGCAGGGAAACACTGAAGCTTTCTTT.

The V call is TRBV4-1, the J call TRBJ2-7; 8 bases line up with TRBD2. This CDR3 contains 16 residues. Trimming at V came to 0 bases and at J to 1 base, leaving 5 bases not matched to a gene. Germline values: CDR1 MGHRA, CDR2 YSYEKL. The CDR3 loop reads CASSQDRLARSYEQYF. The CDR3 nucleotides read TGCGCCAGCAGCCAAGACCGACTAGCGAGGTCCTACGAGCAGTACTTC.